This TCR beta chain was sequenced during a study of radiation and T cells in renal cell carcinoma. Noted time point: baseline pretreatment blood. The treatment: 15 Gy SBRT to primary tumor, nephrectomy 4 weeks later. Serial blood draws occurred at baseline and 2 and 4 weeks post-SBRT. The assay was immunoSEQ multiplex PCR, and TCRdb's table has in-frame clones only and misses some. The table has some 100,000 clones, 65% to 85% seen once. A word on this clone: The antigen is not known.

Germline V gives CDR1 SGHTA, CDR2 FQGNSA. The CDR3 is 15 amino acids. Trimming shortened V by 3 bases and J by 2 bases, and 13 bases separated the two germline ends. The study's findings and limits: No pretreatment tumor biopsies were available for baseline clonotypes.

The chain recombines TRBV7-2 with TRBJ1-1; the D gene is possibly TRBD1 (5 bases). The clonotype was recovered from a man between 60 and 75 years old with renal cell carcinoma. The source material was blood, sampled from a patient whose treatment included radiotherapy and nephrectomy. CDR3 nucleotides: TGTGCCAGCAGCTTGGGCGGGGCGCGTAACACTGAAGCTTTCTTT. It codes for CASSLGGARNTEAFF.